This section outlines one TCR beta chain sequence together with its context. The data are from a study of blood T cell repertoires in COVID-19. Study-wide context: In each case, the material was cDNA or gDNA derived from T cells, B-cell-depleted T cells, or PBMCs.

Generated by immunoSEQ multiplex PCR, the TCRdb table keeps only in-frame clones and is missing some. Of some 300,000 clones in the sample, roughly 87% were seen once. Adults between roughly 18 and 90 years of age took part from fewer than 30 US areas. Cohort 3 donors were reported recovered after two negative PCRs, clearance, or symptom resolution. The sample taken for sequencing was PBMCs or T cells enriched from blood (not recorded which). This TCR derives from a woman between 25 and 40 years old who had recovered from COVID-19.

The CDR3 DNA is TGTGCCAGCAGCTTAGCCGGGACAGGGGCCCCCTACGAGCAGTACTTC. Translation gives CASSLAGTGAPYEQYF. The chain couples TRBV7-9 to TRBJ2-7; TRBD1 matches at 10 bases. The CDR3 contains 16 residues. With V trimmed by 0 bases and J by 2 bases, 4 bases remained unmatched. Germline-derived CDR1 and CDR2 are SEHNR and FQNEAQ (reference sequence). The entire variable domain, with the rest obtained from reference TRBV7-9 and TRBJ2-7, is as follows: DTGVSQNPRHKITKRGQNVTFRCDPISEHNRLYWYRQTLGQGPEFLTYFQNEAQLEKSRLLSDRFSAERPKGSFSTLEIQRTEQGDSAMYLCASSLAGTGAPYEQYFGPGTRLTVT.